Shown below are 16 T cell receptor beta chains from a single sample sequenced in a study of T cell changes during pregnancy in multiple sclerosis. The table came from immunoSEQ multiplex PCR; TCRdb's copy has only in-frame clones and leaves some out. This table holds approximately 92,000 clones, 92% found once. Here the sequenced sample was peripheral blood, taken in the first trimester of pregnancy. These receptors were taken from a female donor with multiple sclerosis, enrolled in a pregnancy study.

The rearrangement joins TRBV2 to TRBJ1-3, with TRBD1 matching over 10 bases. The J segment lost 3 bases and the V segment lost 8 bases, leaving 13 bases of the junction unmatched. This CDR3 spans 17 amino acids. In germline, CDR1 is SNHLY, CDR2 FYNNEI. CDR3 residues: CASGRLTGGILGNTIYF. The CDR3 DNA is TGTGCCAGCGGGAGATTGACAGGGGGCATTCTTGGAAACACCATATATTTT.

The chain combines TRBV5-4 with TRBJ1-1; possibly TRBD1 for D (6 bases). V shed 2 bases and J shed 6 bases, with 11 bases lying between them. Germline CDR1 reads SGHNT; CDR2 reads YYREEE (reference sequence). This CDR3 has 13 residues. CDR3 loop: CASSLTQGAEAFF. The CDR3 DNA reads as TGTGCCAGCAGCTTAACACAGGGTGCTGAAGCTTTCTTT.

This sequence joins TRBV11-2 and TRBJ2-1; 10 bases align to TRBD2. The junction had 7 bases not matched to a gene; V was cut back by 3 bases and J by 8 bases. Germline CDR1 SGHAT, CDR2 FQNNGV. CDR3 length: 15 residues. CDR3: CASSFSSGRRYEQFF. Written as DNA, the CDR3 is TGTGCCAGCAGCTTCTCTAGCGGGAGACGGTATGAGCAGTTCTTC.

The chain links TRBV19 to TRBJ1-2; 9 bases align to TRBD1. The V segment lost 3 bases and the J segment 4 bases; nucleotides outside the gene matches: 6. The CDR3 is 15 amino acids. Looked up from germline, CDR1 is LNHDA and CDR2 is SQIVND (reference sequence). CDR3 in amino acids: CASSIQGTGFYGYTF. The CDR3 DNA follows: TGTGCCAGTAGTATTCAGGGGACAGGGTTCTATGGCTACACCTTC. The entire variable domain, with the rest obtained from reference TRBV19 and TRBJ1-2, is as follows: DGGITQSPKYLFRKEGQNVTLSCEQNLNHDAMYWYRQDPGQGLRLIYYSQIVNDFQKGDIAEGYSVSREKKESFPLTVTSAQKNPTAFYLCASSIQGTGFYGYTFGSGTRLTVV.

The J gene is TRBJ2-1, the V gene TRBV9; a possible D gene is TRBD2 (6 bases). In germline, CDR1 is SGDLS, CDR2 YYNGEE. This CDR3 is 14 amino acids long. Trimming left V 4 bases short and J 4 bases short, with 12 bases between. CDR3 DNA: TGTGCCAGCAGCCCGCTCGGACTATACAATGAGCAGTTCTTC. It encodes CASSPLGLYNEQFF.

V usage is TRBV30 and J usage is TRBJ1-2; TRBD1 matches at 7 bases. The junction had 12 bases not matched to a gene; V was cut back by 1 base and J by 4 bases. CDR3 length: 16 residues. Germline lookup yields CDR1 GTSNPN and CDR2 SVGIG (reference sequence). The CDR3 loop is CAWSATLGGEGYGYTF. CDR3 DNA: TGTGCCTGGAGTGCCACTCTAGGGGGCGAGGGCTATGGCTACACCTTC.

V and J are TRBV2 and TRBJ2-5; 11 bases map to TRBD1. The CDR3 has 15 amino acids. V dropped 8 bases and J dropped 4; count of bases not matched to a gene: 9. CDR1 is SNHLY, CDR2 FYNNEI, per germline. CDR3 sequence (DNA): TGTGCCAGCCCCCGGGACAGGGGGGGTAGAGAGACCCAGTACTTC. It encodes CASPRDRGGRETQYF. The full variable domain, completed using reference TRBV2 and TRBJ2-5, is EPEVTQTPSHQVTQMGQEVILRCVPISNHLYFYWYRQILGQKVEFLVSFYNNEISEKSEIFDDQFSVERPDGSNFTLKIRSTKLEDSAMYFCASPRDRGGRETQYFGPGTRLLVL.

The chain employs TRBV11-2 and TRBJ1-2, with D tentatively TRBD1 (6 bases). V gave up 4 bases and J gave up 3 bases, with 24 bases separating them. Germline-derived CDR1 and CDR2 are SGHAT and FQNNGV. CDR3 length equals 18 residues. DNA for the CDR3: TGTGCCAGCAGCTCATTATCTAAAAAACAGGGTTGGGACTATGGCTACACCTTC. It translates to CASSSLSKKQGWDYGYTF.

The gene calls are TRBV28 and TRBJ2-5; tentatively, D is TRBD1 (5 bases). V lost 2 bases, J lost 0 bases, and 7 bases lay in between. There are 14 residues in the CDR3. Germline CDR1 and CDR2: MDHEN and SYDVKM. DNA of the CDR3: TGTGCCAGCAGTTTAAGGGGCTACCAAGAGACCCAGTACTTC. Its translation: CASSLRGYQETQYF.

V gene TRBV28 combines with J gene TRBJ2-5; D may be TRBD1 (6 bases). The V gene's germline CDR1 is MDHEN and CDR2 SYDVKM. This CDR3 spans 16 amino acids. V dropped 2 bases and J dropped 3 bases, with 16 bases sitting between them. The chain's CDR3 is CASSLLRTEPEETQYF. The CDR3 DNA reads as TGTGCCAGCAGTTTACTCAGGACAGAGCCGGAAGAGACCCAGTACTTC.

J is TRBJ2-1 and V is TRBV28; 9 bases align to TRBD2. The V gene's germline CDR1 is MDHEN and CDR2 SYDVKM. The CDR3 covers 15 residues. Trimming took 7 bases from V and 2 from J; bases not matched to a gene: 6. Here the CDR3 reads CASIGGLAAYNEQFF. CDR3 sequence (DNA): TGTGCCAGCATCGGGGGACTAGCTGCCTACAATGAGCAGTTCTTC.

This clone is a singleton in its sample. The CDR3 loop reads CSVRAGADTGELFF. Written as DNA, the CDR3 is TGCAGCGTCAGGGCGGGGGCGGACACCGGGGAGCTGTTTTTT. V is TRBV29-1 and J is TRBJ2-2, with D tentatively TRBD2 (7 bases). CDR3 length equals 14 residues. With 6 bases removed from V and 3 bases from J, the gap between germline ends came to 14 bases. Per germline, CDR1 SQVTM and CDR2 ANQGSEA.

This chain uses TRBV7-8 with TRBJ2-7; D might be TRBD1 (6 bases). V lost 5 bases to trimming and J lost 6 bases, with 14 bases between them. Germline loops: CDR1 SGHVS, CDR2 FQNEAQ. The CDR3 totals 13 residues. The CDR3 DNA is TGTGCCAGCAGCGTTTTTACAGGGAGCGAGCAGTACTTC. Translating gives CASSVFTGSEQYF.

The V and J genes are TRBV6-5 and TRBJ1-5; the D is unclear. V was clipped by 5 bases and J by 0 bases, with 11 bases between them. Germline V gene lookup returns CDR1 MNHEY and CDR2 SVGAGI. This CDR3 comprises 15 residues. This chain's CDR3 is CASSRSISSNQPQHF. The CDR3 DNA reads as TGTGCCAGCAGTCGCAGTATTTCTAGCAATCAGCCCCAGCATTTT.

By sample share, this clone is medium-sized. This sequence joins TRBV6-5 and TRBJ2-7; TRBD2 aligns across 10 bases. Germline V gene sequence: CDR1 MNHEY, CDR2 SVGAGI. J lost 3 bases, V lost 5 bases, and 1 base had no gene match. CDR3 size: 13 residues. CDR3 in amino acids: CASSQREGYEQYF. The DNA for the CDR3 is TGTGCCAGCAGTCAGCGGGAGGGCTACGAGCAGTACTTC.

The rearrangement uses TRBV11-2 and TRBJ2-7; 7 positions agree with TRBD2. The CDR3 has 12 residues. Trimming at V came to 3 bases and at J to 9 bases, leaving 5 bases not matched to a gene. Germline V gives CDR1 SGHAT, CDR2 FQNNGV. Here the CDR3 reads CASSFVASGQYF. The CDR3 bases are TGTGCCAGCAGCTTCGTCGCTAGCGGGCAGTACTTC.